The clone carrying this TCR beta chain was recorded only once. Its antigen is unidentified. The sample originates from a study of cytomegalovirus exposure and HLA in healthy donors. Points from the study as a whole: In a later analysis, DRB1 alleles had the most associated TCRs; HLA-C alleles the fewest. Within an earlier analysis, most TCR beta V segments proved productive either about 87% or about 30% of the time. CMV serostatus was the only recorded immune exposure for donors.

The PCR made use of 60 Vbeta and 13 Jbeta primers. Profiled with immunoSEQ multiplex PCR; TCRdb holds only in-frame clones, not every one. Of roughly 100,000 clones listed, 65% to 80% were seen once; the top ten hold 3.5% to 4%. The CDR3 loop spans 15 amino acids. The junction had 1 base not matched to a gene; V was cut back by 2 bases and J by 2 bases. Germline V gene sequence: CDR1 MNHEY, CDR2 SMNVEV (reference sequence). The TCR originated in a man aged 55-75 years in good health and CMV-seronegative. The chain recombines TRBV27 with TRBJ2-5, with 11 positions matching TRBD2. Sequences were obtained from PBMCs. The CDR3 protein is CASSLVAGGQETQYF. DNA of the CDR3: TGTGCCAGCAGTTTAGTAGCGGGGGGGCAAGAGACCCAGTACTTC.